This T cell receptor (beta chain) was captured in a study of glioma-infiltrating T cells. TCR alpha and beta CDR3 regions were amplified from RNA using iRepertoire nested multiplex PCR. One-step reverse transcription and amplification started from about 100-400 ng of tissue mRNA or PBMC total RNA. One entry per CDR3 protein, called by TCRdb with MiXCR from the multiplex PCR reads. Here the sample spans 90,000 to 110,000 distinct CDR3 sequences, 25% to 30% being singletons. The CDR3 loop spans 16 amino acids. V lost 5 bases, J lost 4 bases, and 6 bases stayed unmatched. CDR1 and CDR2 from the germline V gene are SGHAT and FQDESV (reference sequence). Findings and caveats of the study: Tissue and blood shared very few CDR3 sequences. Tissue-blood divergence was below expectation in non-neoplastic patients, above in gliomas.

This clonotype was detected many times. Antigen: not known. The sequenced sample consisted of glioma tissue, nonneoplastic brain tissue, or PBMCs (not recorded which). The chain couples TRBV11-1 to TRBJ2-3, with TRBD2 matching 13 bases. The clonotype comes from a human donor with low-grade glioma or glioblastoma, undergoing nonglioma brain surgery, or in good health (not recorded which). CDR3 residues: CASSTGLAGVADTQYF. DNA for the CDR3: TGTGCCAGCAGCACCGGACTAGCGGGAGTCGCAGATACGCAGTATTTT.